The 12 T cell receptor beta chains presented below share a single source sample, sequenced in a study of blood T cell repertoires in COVID-19. Assay used: immunoSEQ multiplex PCR; TCRdb lists only in-frame clones, some missing. The profile covers more than 85,000 clones, with over 75% appearing a single time and around 6.9% taken by the ten largest. What was sequenced was peripheral blood. Receptors were obtained from an older woman with acute or convalescent COVID-19.

The rearrangement joins TRBV5-1 to TRBJ2-7, with 7 bases aligning to TRBD1. With 1 base clipped from V and 3 bases from J, the junction kept 4 bases outside the gene matches. CDR3 length equals 14 residues. CDR1 is SGHRS, CDR2 YFSETQ, per germline. CDR3 DNA sequence: TGCGCCAGCAGCTTGACAGGGGAAGGCTACGAGCAGTACTTC. It encodes CASSLTGEGYEQYF. The entire variable domain, with the rest obtained from reference TRBV5-1 and TRBJ2-7, is as follows: KAGVTQTPRYLIKTRGQQVTLSCSPISGHRSVSWYQQTPGQGLQFLFEYFSETQRNKGNFPGRFSGRQFSNSRSEMNVSTLELGDSALYLCASSLTGEGYEQYFGPGTRLTVT.

The gene calls are TRBV5-1 and TRBJ2-1; 9 bases match TRBD2. The CDR3 contains 15 residues. Germline CDR1 is SGHRS and CDR2 is YFSETQ. V shed 2 bases and J 4 bases; nucleotides not matched to a gene: 4. CDR3 region: CASSFTAGGYNEQFF. CDR3 nucleotides: TGCGCCAGCAGCTTTACAGCGGGAGGATACAATGAGCAGTTCTTC.

The chain links TRBV7-9 to TRBJ2-1; D unclear. The CDR3 length is 13 residues. Trimming cost V 3 bases and J 6 bases, with 9 bases left between them. From germline, CDR1 is SEHNR and CDR2 FQNEAQ (reference sequence). The CDR3 spells CASSFRPGNEQFF. For the CDR3, the DNA is TGTGCCAGCAGCTTCCGACCGGGCAATGAGCAGTTCTTC.

This chain joins TRBV15 and TRBJ1-4; D uncertain. Trimming removed 0 bases at V and 6 bases at J, with 11 bases between. This CDR3 has 15 residues. In germline, CDR1 is LNHNV, CDR2 YYDKDF (reference sequence). CDR3 nucleotide sequence: TGTGCCACCAGCAGAGATGCCAGGCCCGATGAAAAACTGTTTTTT. It translates to CATSRDARPDEKLFF.

In DNA, the CDR3 is TGTGCCAGCACCAAAAAATGGCGGGTCGAGAGGCAGTACTTC. It translates to CASTKKWRVERQYF. The J gene is TRBJ2-7, the V gene TRBV28; tentative D call: TRBD2 (5 bases). V was clipped by 7 bases and J by 9 bases, with 22 bases between them. The CDR3 extends over 14 amino acids. The germline CDR1 and CDR2 sequences are MDHEN and SYDVKM.

This clone was counted only a few times. V gene TRBV6-5 combines with J gene TRBJ1-1; possible D gene TRBD1, 6 bases. This CDR3 spans 13 amino acids. Trimming took 10 bases from V and 4 from J, leaving 16 bases between them. Germline CDR1 MNHEY, CDR2 SVGAGI. The CDR3 loop is CATRDTGFTEAFF. CDR3 bases: TGTGCCACCCGCGACACAGGGTTCACTGAAGCTTTCTTT.

The sample holds a few counts of this clone. This chain joins TRBV5-1 and TRBJ1-1; maybe TRBD1 (6 bases). The ends were cut back, 4 bases at V and 0 bases at J, with 13 bases in the middle. The CDR3 runs 15 residues. Germline V gene sequence: CDR1 SGHRS, CDR2 YFSETQ. This chain's CDR3 is CASSLVQGLNTEAFF. CDR3 DNA: TGCGCCAGCAGCCTTGTACAGGGCCTGAACACTGAAGCTTTCTTT.

This chain uses TRBV28 with TRBJ1-2; 9 bases are shared with TRBD1. CDR1 is MDHEN, CDR2 SYDVKM, per germline. The V and J ends lost 4 bases and 5 bases, in that order; junction bases with no gene match: 5. The CDR3 extends over 14 amino acids. The CDR3 region is CASSSSGTGYGYTF. DNA of the CDR3: TGTGCCAGCAGTTCATCCGGGACAGGGTATGGCTACACCTTC.

The chain carries TRBV4-1 and TRBJ2-4; 8 bases match TRBD1. This CDR3 contains 20 residues. V was clipped by 0 bases and J by 1 base; unmatched bases: 14. CDR1 is MGHRA, CDR2 YSYEKL, per germline. The CDR3 DNA reads as TGCGCCAGCAGCCAAGAGGGAGCTATAGGGACAGGATGGGCCAAAAACATTCAGTACTTC. Amino acid sequence: CASSQEGAIGTGWAKNIQYF.

The rearrangement links TRBV3-1 (or the pseudogene TRBV3-2) to TRBJ2-7; D is undetermined. CDR1 and CDR2 (germline): LGHDT, YNNKEL (reference sequence). The CDR3 totals 12 residues. V was clipped by 0 bases and J by 5 bases, with 5 bases between them. The chain's CDR3 is CASSQDVHEQYF. The CDR3 DNA sequence: TGTGCCAGCAGCCAAGACGTCCACGAGCAGTACTTC.

This clone was counted a few times. CDR3 DNA sequence: TGTGCCAGCAGTTGGGACAGGGGGGACTATGGCTACACCTTC. Protein sequence: CASSWDRGDYGYTF. V and J are TRBV27 and TRBJ1-2, with 11 bases that match TRBD1. CDR1 and CDR2 (germline): MNHEY, SMNVEV (reference sequence). The CDR3 length is 14 residues. After removal of 4 bases from V and 3 bases from J, the junction contained 1 base not matched to a gene.

J is TRBJ2-1 and V is TRBV7-9; TRBD1 matches at 7 bases. Trimming at V came to 3 bases and at J to 5 bases, leaving 1 base not matched to a gene. This CDR3 spans 13 amino acids. Per germline, CDR1 SEHNR and CDR2 FQNEAQ (reference sequence). CDR3 protein: CASSLGTDNEQFF. The CDR3 bases are TGTGCCAGCAGCTTGGGGACAGACAATGAGCAGTTCTTC.